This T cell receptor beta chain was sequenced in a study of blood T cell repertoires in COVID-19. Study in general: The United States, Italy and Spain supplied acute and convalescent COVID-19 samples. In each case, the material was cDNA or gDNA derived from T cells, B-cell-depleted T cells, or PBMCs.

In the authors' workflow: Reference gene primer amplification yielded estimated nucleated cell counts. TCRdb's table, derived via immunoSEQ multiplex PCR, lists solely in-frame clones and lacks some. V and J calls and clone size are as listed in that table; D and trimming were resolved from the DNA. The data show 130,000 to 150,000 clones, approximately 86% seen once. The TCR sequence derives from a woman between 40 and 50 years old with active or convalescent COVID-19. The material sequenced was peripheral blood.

The chain's CDR3 is CASSLESQGAKGYTF. CDR3 nucleotides: TGCGCCAGCAGCTTGGAATCACAGGGGGCCAAGGGCTACACCTTC. The V and J genes are TRBV5-1 and TRBJ1-2, with 9 nucleotides matching TRBD1. CDR1 is SGHRS, CDR2 YFSETQ, per germline. V was pared by 0 bases and J by 8 bases, with 8 bases of the junction left unmatched. The CDR3 contains 15 residues.